The 23 T cell receptor beta chains presented below share a single source sample, sequenced in a study of blood T cell repertoires in COVID-19. Assay: immunoSEQ multiplex PCR; the TCRdb copy retains only in-frame clones and omits some. The table records about 160,000 clones, 85% of them present only once. The sample taken for sequencing was peripheral blood. All receptors come from a woman in her forties or fifties with COVID-19, enrolled during active disease.

The chain is built from TRBV3-1 (or the pseudogene TRBV3-2) and TRBJ2-7; D ambiguous. The CDR3 has 12 residues. Germline loops: CDR1 LGHDT, CDR2 YNNKEL (reference sequence). Trimming left V 4 bases short and J 1 base short, with 5 bases between. DNA for the CDR3: TGTGCCAGCAGCCTTTCATCCTACGAGCAGTACTTC. Its protein is CASSLSSYEQYF.

J is TRBJ2-5 and V is TRBV9; D is possibly TRBD1 (6 bases). Germline assignment: CDR1 SGDLS and CDR2 YYNGEE. Trimming removed 3 bases at V and 2 bases at J, with 11 bases between. The CDR3 totals 14 residues. Written as DNA, the CDR3 is TGTGCCAGCAGCGAGCGCAGGGGTCAAGAGACCCAGTACTTC. Encoded protein: CASSERRGQETQYF.

V is TRBV5-4 and J is TRBJ1-2; D is perhaps TRBD1 (6 bases). Germline CDR1 is SGHNT and CDR2 is YYREEE (reference sequence). The CDR3 covers 14 residues. V shed 2 bases and J shed 8 bases, with 16 bases lying between them. The CDR3 bases are TGTGCCAGCAGCTTTCAAACAGGGTTCGACGGCTACACCTTC. It encodes CASSFQTGFDGYTF.

The V and J genes are TRBV4-1 and TRBJ2-1; D is unclear. V was pared by 4 bases and J by 3 bases, with 10 bases between. CDR3 length: 14 amino acids. From germline, CDR1 is MGHRA and CDR2 YSYEKL. The CDR3, as DNA: TGCGCCAGCAGCCCCCGCGGAAACTACAATGAGCAGTTCTTC. Encoded protein: CASSPRGNYNEQFF.

V is TRBV6-5 and J is TRBJ2-1; the D gene is possibly TRBD1 (6 bases). Germline assignment: CDR1 MNHEY and CDR2 SVGAGI. V shed 0 bases and J shed 4 bases, with 10 bases lying between them. CDR3 length: 15 residues. CDR3 loop: CASSYSGTSYNEQFF. DNA of the CDR3: TGTGCCAGCAGTTACTCCGGGACATCGTACAATGAGCAGTTCTTC.

This clone was observed a single time. V usage is TRBV6-5 and J usage is TRBJ1-6; a weak D match, TRBD1 (6 bases). V shed 8 bases and J shed 13 bases, with 21 bases lying between them. The CDR3 sequence is 14 residues long. Per the germline V gene, CDR1 is MNHEY and CDR2 is SVGAGI. In nucleotides, the CDR3 is TGTGCCAGCCTAGGGTGGGACAACCCCACGCCCCTCCACTTT. Protein product: CASLGWDNPTPLHF.

The chain recombines TRBV6-6 with TRBJ2-1; 7 positions match TRBD1. Germline V CDR1 and CDR2: MNHNY, SVGAGI (reference sequence). The length of the CDR3 is 14 residues. V was clipped by 2 bases and J by 14 bases; unmatched bases: 12. The CDR3 sequence: CASSYAEDRAWKFF. The CDR3 coding sequence is TGTGCCAGCAGTTACGCCGAAGACAGGGCGTGGAAGTTCTTC.

The rearrangement joins TRBV3-1 (or the pseudogene TRBV3-2) to TRBJ2-1; D ambiguous. The germline V gene encodes CDR1 LGHDT and CDR2 YNNKEL (reference sequence). This CDR3 contains 16 residues. With 0 bases removed from V and 6 bases from J, the gap between germline ends came to 15 bases. CDR3: CASSQDSRLLGNEQFF. DNA for the CDR3: TGTGCCAGCAGCCAAGATTCGAGGCTGTTGGGCAATGAGCAGTTCTTC.

The chain is built from TRBV12-3 or TRBV12-4 and TRBJ2-1; maybe TRBD1 (6 bases). The germline V and J ends were trimmed by 3 bases and 7 bases, with 10 bases remaining between them. The CDR3 is 13 residues long. The CDR3 bases are TGTGCCAGCAGTTTGGGACACCTAAATGAGCAGTTCTTC. Translating gives CASSLGHLNEQFF.

The chain carries TRBV7-3 and TRBJ2-1; D might be TRBD2 (5 bases). Germline V gene data show CDR1 as SGHTA and CDR2 as FQGTGA. CDR3 length: 15 residues. The V end was cut by 1 base, the J end by 5 bases, with 12 bases between. The CDR3 sequence: CASSLSGSGDNEQFF. In DNA form, the CDR3 reads TGTGCCAGCAGCTTAAGTGGATCCGGGGACAATGAGCAGTTCTTC. Full variable domain (remainder filled in from reference TRBV7-3 and TRBJ2-1): GAGVSQTPSNKVTEKGKYVELRCDPISGHTALYWYRQSLGQGPEFLIYFQGTGAADDSGLPNDRFFAVRPEGSVSTLKIQRTERGDSAVYLCASSLSGSGDNEQFFGPGTRLTVL.

The chain links TRBV19 to TRBJ2-5, with 12 bases lining up with TRBD1. The junction had 10 bases not matched to a gene; V was cut back by 3 bases and J by 2 bases. Germline CDR1 and CDR2: LNHDA and SQIVND (reference sequence). This CDR3 spans 18 amino acids. CDR3 sequence reads: CASSILGQGAPGQETQYF. The CDR3 nucleotides read TGTGCCAGTAGTATTCTGGGACAGGGGGCGCCGGGGCAAGAGACCCAGTACTTC.

This clone was observed a handful of times. The gene calls are TRBV27 and TRBJ2-3; 8 bases are a match to TRBD1. The germline V gene has CDR1 MNHEY and CDR2 SMNVEV (reference sequence). This CDR3 spans 16 amino acids. J lost 0 bases, V lost 5 bases, and 7 bases had no gene match. CDR3 residues: CASSQTGVVSTDTQYF. Written as DNA, the CDR3 is TGTGCCAGCAGTCAGACAGGGGTAGTAAGCACAGATACGCAGTATTTT.

The chain uses TRBV28 and TRBJ1-2, with a weak D call TRBD1 (5 bases). CDR3 length: 14 residues. Germline V gene sequence: CDR1 MDHEN, CDR2 SYDVKM. Trimming took 1 base from V and 3 from J, leaving 9 bases between them. CDR3 nucleotide sequence: TGTGCCAGCAGTTTATTGGGCAGGGACTATGGCTACACCTTC. This gives the protein CASSLLGRDYGYTF.

The chain uses TRBV7-2 and TRBJ2-5; D remains ambiguous. CDR1 and CDR2 (germline): SGHTA, FQGNSA. CDR3 length: 13 residues. The germline V and J ends were trimmed by 1 base and 2 bases, with 5 bases remaining between them. The CDR3 region is CASSLDRQETQYF. The CDR3 DNA follows: TGTGCCAGCAGCTTAGATCGGCAAGAGACCCAGTACTTC.

There are a few counts of this clone. The chain carries TRBV27 and TRBJ1-1; the D is unclear. The CDR3 has 13 amino acids. Per germline, CDR1 MNHEY and CDR2 SMNVEV (reference sequence). Trimming took off 2 bases at V and 5 bases at J, with 9 bases between the two ends. The CDR3 reads CASSLNSRTEAFF. Here the CDR3 DNA reads TGTGCCAGCAGTTTAAACTCCCGGACTGAAGCTTTCTTT.

This clone was observed a single time. The chain has TRBV3-1 (or the pseudogene TRBV3-2) and TRBJ2-3; 10 nucleotides match TRBD2. V shed 0 bases, J shed 0 bases, and the junction held 6 bases outside the gene matches. Germline assignment: CDR1 LGHDT and CDR2 YNNKEL (reference sequence). The CDR3 sequence is 18 residues long. CDR3 sequence (DNA): TGTGCCAGCAGCCAAGATCCTAGCGGGGGCCTTAGCACAGATACGCAGTATTTT. This encodes CASSQDPSGGLSTDTQYF.

The V gene is TRBV7-8, the J gene TRBJ2-5; no clear D gene. The V end was cut by 5 bases, the J end by 5 bases, with 9 bases between. The CDR3 has 12 residues. Germline V gives CDR1 SGHVS, CDR2 FQNEAQ. CDR3 region: CASSLLGETQYF. The CDR3 bases are TGTGCCAGCAGCCTCCTCGGGGAGACCCAGTACTTC. Based on the CDR3 plus reference TRBV7-8 and TRBJ2-5, the full variable domain is GAGVSQSPRYKVAKRGQDVALRCDPISGHVSLFWYQQALGQGPEFLTYFQNEAQLDKSGLPSDRFFAERPEGSVSTLKIQRTQQEDSAVYLCASSLLGETQYFGPGTRLLVL.

The genes are TRBV7-2 and TRBJ2-3, with 10 bases identical to TRBD2. The germline V gene has CDR1 SGHTA and CDR2 FQGNSA. The ends lost 2 bases at V and 2 bases at J; junction bases unmatched: 4. The CDR3 extends over 16 amino acids. CDR3 sequence reads: CASSLRSGGATDTQYF. In DNA, the CDR3 is TGTGCCAGCAGCTTAAGAAGCGGGGGGGCCACAGATACGCAGTATTTT.

The CDR3 reads CASRGESKRQGVFVNTEAFF. The CDR3 DNA sequence: TGCGCCAGCAGGGGGGAGAGTAAAAGACAGGGAGTATTTGTGAACACTGAAGCTTTCTTT. The chain has TRBV4-1 and TRBJ1-1; 7 bases are shared with TRBD1. The V segment lost 6 bases and the J segment 0 bases; nucleotides outside the gene matches: 22. This CDR3 spans 20 amino acids. Germline CDR1 MGHRA, CDR2 YSYEKL.

The CDR3 sequence is CASSLNIPVAGGRFYNEQFF. As DNA, the CDR3 is TGTGCCAGCAGCTTAAATATCCCCGTAGCGGGGGGGCGCTTCTACAATGAGCAGTTCTTC. This chain uses TRBV7-6 with TRBJ2-1; 11 bases fit TRBD2. V lost 2 bases, J lost 3 bases, and 15 bases stayed unmatched. The CDR3 spans 20 residues. Germline lookup yields CDR1 SGHVS and CDR2 FNYEAQ.

This clone appeared a few times. The J gene is TRBJ1-2, the V gene TRBV6-2 or TRBV6-3, with 9 bases that match TRBD1. The CDR3 contains 15 residues. CDR1 MNHEY and CDR2 SVGEGT come from the germline V gene. The V gene end was trimmed by 5 bases and the J gene end by 6 bases; junction bases not matched to a gene: 10. Here the CDR3 reads CASSVSQGALHGYTF. CDR3 DNA sequence: TGTGCCAGCAGTGTCTCACAGGGGGCCCTCCATGGCTACACCTTC.

This clone was seen a handful of times. The sample contains more than one DNA sequence encoding this CDR3. The chain has TRBV7-3 and TRBJ1-5; D not certain. Germline loops: CDR1 SGHTA, CDR2 FQGTGA. The CDR3 has 12 amino acids. Trimming pared 5 bases from V and 1 base from J, leaving 3 bases between. CDR3 protein: CASSLSNQPQHF. Written as DNA, the CDR3 is TGTGCCAGCAGCCTCAGCAATCAGCCCCAGCATTTT.

The V call is TRBV30, the J call TRBJ2-2; no definite D call. Germline V gene data show CDR1 as GTSNPN and CDR2 as SVGIG (reference sequence). The V gene lost 0 bases and the J gene lost 4 bases, with 9 bases spanning the gap. The CDR3 contains 14 residues. CDR3 DNA: TGTGCCTGGAGTGTATCCAGGCCCACCGGGGAGCTGTTTTTT. This codes for CAWSVSRPTGELFF.